What follows are 11 T cell receptor beta chains derived from one specimen sequenced in a study of T-cell reconstitution after alpha-beta-depleted transplantation in children. During its preparation, the TCRbeta library received unique molecular identifiers. TCRdb analysed the PCR reads with MiXCR anew, one entry per CDR3 protein. This repertoire shows 250,000 to 350,000 distinct CDR3 sequences, 23% found once; its top ten account for approximately 11%. The sequenced sample was PBMCs, mostly from graft donor cells, obtained 180 days after TCRalphabeta/CD19-depleted stem cell transplant. Every receptor here comes from a male patient between 5 and 17 years old who had a stem cell transplant for acute lymphoblastic leukemia, so the T cells may come from the graft donor.

The gene calls are TRBV4-1 and TRBJ2-3; D gene uncertain. Germline assignment: CDR1 MGHRA and CDR2 YSYEKL. The V end lost 2 bases, the J end lost 6 bases, and 9 bases lay between the germline ends. The CDR3 has 13 amino acids. CDR3 protein: CASSQIPLDTQYF. The CDR3 DNA reads as TGCGCCAGCAGCCAAATACCATTGGATACGCAGTATTTT.

There are many counts of this clonotype. The chain joins TRBV5-5 to TRBJ2-1; D might be TRBD2 (6 bases). This CDR3 contains 15 residues. Germline-derived CDR1 and CDR2 are SGHKS and YYEKEE (reference sequence). Trimming took 7 bases from V and 0 from J, leaving 14 bases between them. The chain's CDR3 is CASERAWGSYNEQFF. The CDR3, as DNA: TGTGCCAGCGAGCGGGCCTGGGGCTCCTACAATGAGCAGTTCTTC.

V gene TRBV2 combines with J gene TRBJ1-2, with D uncertain. This CDR3 has 13 amino acids. V lost 7 bases and J lost 2, with 11 bases in between. Germline CDR1 reads SNHLY; CDR2 reads FYNNEI. The chain's CDR3 is CASNKDGNYGYTF. The CDR3 nucleotides read TGTGCCAGCAATAAGGACGGAAACTATGGCTACACCTTC.

The chain recombines TRBV29-1 with TRBJ2-5; D is perhaps TRBD2 (6 bases). The CDR3 covers 13 residues. The V gene lost 3 bases and the J gene lost 0 bases, with 8 bases spanning the gap. Germline-derived CDR1 and CDR2 are SQVTM and ANQGSEA. For the CDR3, the DNA is TGCAGCGTTGAGGGACTTAACCAAGAGACCCAGTACTTC. As protein: CSVEGLNQETQYF.

This clonotype showed up just a few times. The V and J genes are TRBV9 and TRBJ2-1; D remains unclear. The V end lost 0 bases, the J end lost 5 bases, and 9 bases lay between the germline ends. The CDR3 covers 14 residues. Germline V gene sequence: CDR1 SGDLS, CDR2 YYNGEE. This CDR3 is CASSVDVADNEQFF. CDR3 coding DNA: TGTGCCAGCAGCGTAGACGTAGCTGACAATGAGCAGTTCTTC.

Of note for this clonotype: One junction end does not reproduce the germline sequence, and a read error may be involved. This sequence joins TRBV7-6 and TRBJ2-7, with unresolved D. This CDR3 contains 14 residues. The germline CDR1 and CDR2 sequences are SGHVS and FNYEAQ. This chain's CDR3 is CASSLLGTPYEQSF. The CDR3, as DNA: TGTGCCAGCAGCTTACTAGGAACCCCCTACGAGCAGTCCTTC.

This clonotype was seen a handful of times. The chain links TRBV7-9 to TRBJ2-7; a possible D gene is TRBD2 (7 bases). CDR3 length equals 14 residues. CDR1 and CDR2 (germline): SEHNR, FQNEAQ (reference sequence). V was trimmed by 6 bases and J by 3 bases, leaving 15 bases between them. The CDR3 nucleotides are TGTGCCAGCAGGCGGGGGCCGGGGGTCTACGAGCAGTACTTC. Translating it yields CASRRGPGVYEQYF.

J is TRBJ2-2 and V is TRBV5-1; 8 bases are a match to TRBD1. Germline CDR1 reads SGHRS; CDR2 reads YFSETQ. The ends lost 0 bases at V and 0 bases at J; junction bases unmatched: 7. The CDR3 is 18 amino acids. The CDR3: CASSLDRGRVTNTGELFF. The DNA for the CDR3 is TGCGCCAGCAGCTTGGACAGGGGGAGAGTAACGAACACCGGGGAGCTGTTTTTT.

A word on this clonotype: One junction end does not reproduce the germline sequence, and a read error may be involved. This chain links TRBV5-1 with TRBJ2-3, with TRBD1 matching 8 bases. Germline V lookup: CDR1 SGHRS, CDR2 YFSETQ. The CDR3 is 16 amino acids. For the CDR3, the DNA is TGCGCCAGCAGCTTATCCGGGACAGGTAACACAGTTACGCAGTATTTT. Translating it yields CASSLSGTGNTVTQYF.

V is TRBV5-1 and J is TRBJ2-5; 7 bases map to TRBD1. The CDR3 contains 16 residues. V shed 3 bases, J shed 2 bases, and the junction held 10 bases outside the gene matches. The germline V gene has CDR1 SGHRS and CDR2 YFSETQ. The CDR3 DNA follows: TGCGCCAGCAGCTATCAGGGGGACACCCCACAAGAGACCCAGTACTTC. It codes for CASSYQGDTPQETQYF.

As for this clonotype: Germline is not matched at one junction end, which may reflect a read error. The chain is built from TRBV7-3 and TRBJ2-7, with 9 bases lining up with TRBD2. The CDR3 has 14 residues. Germline CDR1 reads SGHTA; CDR2 reads FQGTGA. CDR3 in DNA: TGTGCCAGCAGCTTAATGGGGTGGCGGGAGGGCCCCGACTTC. Its protein product is CASSLMGWREGPDF.